The 12 T cell receptor beta chains below were found in one sample sequenced in a study of OX40 agonist ivuxolimab in advanced cancers. Libraries were prepared by immunoSEQ multiplex PCR; TCRdb keeps only in-frame clonotypes and omits some of them. The data hold approximately 68,000 clones, with 70% to 90% observed a single time. This specimen was CD4+ or CD8+ T cells sorted from blood, taken in a trial of the OX40 agonist ivuxolimab. Every receptor here comes from an adult with an advanced solid tumor such as melanoma, head and neck, liver or kidney cancer.

The chain couples TRBV9 to TRBJ2-2; no firm D call. This CDR3 comprises 15 residues. V shed 4 bases and J shed 7 bases, with 17 bases lying between them. The germline gives CDR1 SGDLS, CDR2 YYNGEE. Written as DNA, the CDR3 is TGTGCCAGCAGCCATTCCCCGACGTGGGGCGGGGAGCTGTTTTTT. Protein: CASSHSPTWGGELFF. Full variable domain (outside the CDR3, taken from reference TRBV9 and TRBJ2-2): DSGVTQTPKHLITATGQRVTLRCSPRSGDLSVYWYQQSLDQGLQFLIQYYNGEERAKGNILERFSAQQFPDLHSELNLSSLELGDSALYFCASSHSPTWGGELFFGEGSRLTVL.

V and J are TRBV19 and TRBJ2-2, with unresolved D. The CDR3 has 16 amino acids. With 8 bases removed from V and 2 bases from J, the gap between germline ends came to 18 bases. CDR1 and CDR2 (germline): LNHDA, SQIVND (reference sequence). The CDR3 DNA sequence: TGTGCCAGTGCCCTGCTTCGGACGGCTAACACCGGGGAGCTGTTTTTT. It translates to CASALLRTANTGELFF.

The V and J genes are TRBV5-6 and TRBJ1-3; no definite D call. The CDR3 spans 13 residues. Germline CDR1 and CDR2: SGHDT and YYEEEE. V shed 0 bases and J shed 8 bases, with 9 bases lying between them. DNA for the CDR3: TGTGCCAGCAGCTTGGCCGGGGTACACACCATATATTTT. It is translated as CASSLAGVHTIYF.

This clone showed up just once. The chain recombines TRBV19 with TRBJ2-7, with TRBD1 as a possible D gene (6 bases). Germline V gives CDR1 LNHDA, CDR2 SQIVND (reference sequence). V gave up 3 bases and J gave up 2 bases, with 14 bases separating them. The length of the CDR3 is 15 residues. The CDR3 DNA follows: TGTGCCAGTAGTATGCTGCCAGGGGCCCCCTACGAGCAGTACTTC. It encodes CASSMLPGAPYEQYF.

Worth noting for this clone: The same CDR3 arises from other DNA sequences in this sample as well. The chain recombines TRBV5-1 with TRBJ1-2, with 8 bases identical to TRBD1. The germline CDR1 and CDR2 sequences are SGHRS and YFSETQ. The CDR3 length is 13 residues. J gave up 6 bases and V 0 bases, and 1 base lay outside the gene matches. As DNA, the CDR3 is TGCGCCAGCAGCTTGGACAGGGGGGATGGCTACACCTTC. Translation gives CASSLDRGDGYTF.

The chain combines TRBV5-1 with TRBJ2-5; D remains unclear. The CDR3 sequence is 15 residues long. Per the germline V gene, CDR1 is SGHRS and CDR2 is YFSETQ. Trimming cost V 4 bases and J 5 bases, with 18 bases left between them. This CDR3 is CASSTQRTATETQYF. In DNA form, the CDR3 reads TGCGCCAGCAGCACCCAACGGACCGCTACGGAGACCCAGTACTTC.

This chain uses TRBV19 with TRBJ1-1, with D unclear. Trimming pared 5 bases from V and 0 bases from J, leaving 10 bases between. Germline V gene sequence: CDR1 LNHDA, CDR2 SQIVND (reference sequence). This CDR3 spans 14 amino acids. Here the CDR3 reads CASSAGRLNTEAFF. CDR3 DNA: TGTGCCAGTAGTGCCGGACGCCTGAACACTGAAGCTTTCTTT.

This chain joins TRBV18 and TRBJ2-1; 13 bases are shared with TRBD2. This CDR3 spans 16 amino acids. The V gene end was trimmed by 3 bases and the J gene end by 7 bases; junction bases not matched to a gene: 6. CDR1 is KGHSH and CDR2 is LQKENI in the germline V gene. CDR3 DNA sequence: TGTGCCAGCTCACCGGGGACTAGCGGGGCCAATAATGAGCAGTTCTTC. Translated: CASSPGTSGANNEQFF.

The V gene is TRBV30, the J gene TRBJ2-7; either TRBD1 or TRBD2 may supply D (5 bases each). V lost 2 bases and J lost 3, with 11 bases in between. The CDR3 contains 13 residues. The V gene's germline CDR1 is GTSNPN and CDR2 SVGIG (reference sequence). The CDR3 sequence is CAWSRGVGYEQYF. The CDR3 region has the DNA TGTGCCTGGAGTAGGGGAGTTGGCTACGAGCAGTACTTC.

V and J are TRBV6-1 and TRBJ1-2; unclear D gene. V gave up 6 bases and J gave up 4 bases, with 12 bases separating them. The germline V gene encodes CDR1 MNHNS and CDR2 SASEGT. CDR3 size: 13 residues. For the CDR3, the DNA is TGTGCCAGCAGGATTACCGGGATCTATGGCTACACCTTC. This translates into CASRITGIYGYTF.

The V call is TRBV7-3, the J call TRBJ2-2; 11 nucleotides agree with TRBD2. The CDR3 runs to 16 residues. From germline, CDR1 is SGHTA and CDR2 FQGTGA. After removal of 6 bases from V and 3 bases from J, the junction contained 6 bases not matched to a gene. CDR3 amino acids: CASSFAGLADTGELFF. CDR3 bases: TGTGCCAGCAGTTTCGCGGGACTAGCGGACACCGGGGAGCTGTTTTTT.

Only a few counts were recorded for this clone. The chain combines TRBV6-5 with TRBJ2-2; 7 bases fit TRBD2. J lost 5 bases, V lost 6 bases, and 9 bases had no gene match. The CDR3 sequence is 15 residues long. The V gene's germline CDR1 is MNHEY and CDR2 SVGAGI. This CDR3 is CASSPGLVGTGELFF. CDR3 nucleotides: TGTGCCAGCAGCCCCGGACTAGTTGGGACCGGGGAGCTGTTTTTT.